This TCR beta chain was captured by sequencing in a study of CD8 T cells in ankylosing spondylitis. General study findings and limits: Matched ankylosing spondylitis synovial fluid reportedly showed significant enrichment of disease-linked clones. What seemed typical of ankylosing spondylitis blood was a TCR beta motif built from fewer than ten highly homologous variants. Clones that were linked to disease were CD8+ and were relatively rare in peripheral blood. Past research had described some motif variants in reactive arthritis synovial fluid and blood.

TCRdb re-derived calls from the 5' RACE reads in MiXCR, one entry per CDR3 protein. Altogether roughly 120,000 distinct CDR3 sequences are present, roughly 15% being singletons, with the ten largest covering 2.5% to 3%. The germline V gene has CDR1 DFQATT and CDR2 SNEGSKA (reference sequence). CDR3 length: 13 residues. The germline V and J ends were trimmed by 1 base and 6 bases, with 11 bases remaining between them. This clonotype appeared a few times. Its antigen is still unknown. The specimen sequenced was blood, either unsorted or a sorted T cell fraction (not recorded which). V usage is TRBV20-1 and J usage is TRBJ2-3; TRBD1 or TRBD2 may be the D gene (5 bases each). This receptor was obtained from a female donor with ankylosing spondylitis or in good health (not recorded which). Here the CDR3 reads CSARVGVGDTQYF. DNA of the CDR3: TGCAGTGCTAGAGTGGGGGTGGGGGATACGCAGTATTTT.